This T cell receptor beta chain was recorded in a study of beta chain features in type 1 diabetes. V dropped 4 bases and J dropped 5 bases, with 15 bases sitting between them. Germline loops: CDR1 SGHRS, CDR2 YFSETQ. This CDR3 has 15 residues. Since all of the isolated RNA was reverse transcribed, expressed TCRB transcripts were what got sequenced. Clones were sequenced by immunoSEQ multiplex PCR, and TCRdb holds only the in-frame ones, with some missing. The sample has hundreds of thousands of clones, around 28% seen once. This TCR derives from a man aged 18 to 30 in good health. Material for sequencing was naive CD4+ T cells from blood. The chain employs TRBV5-1 and TRBJ2-2; no reliable D call. The CDR3 region has the DNA TGCGCCAGCAGCGCAATCACTCTAGAAACCGGGGAGCTGTTTTTT. This codes for CASSAITLETGELFF.